Sequencing of this T cell receptor beta chain was carried out in a study of cytomegalovirus exposure and HLA in healthy donors. Study observations and caveats: Specific recognition of CMV antigens was confirmed in vitro for a few chains (all CMV-associated). For most subjects, TCR beta sequences were reported to predict HLA-A and HLA-B alleles with accuracy. On later analysis, the bulk of CMV-associated TCR beta chains appeared to be HLA-restricted. The authors later linked a missense DCLRE1C variant to TCR beta V- and J-gene trimming.

In regard to this clone: Its matching antigen is unknown.

The CDR3 loop spans 18 amino acids. V was cut by 4 bases and J by 1 base, with 23 bases left in between. Germline lookup yields CDR1 SGHDT and CDR2 YYEEEE. Use of 60 Vbeta and 13 Jbeta primers characterized the PCR. The repertoire was sequenced with immunoSEQ multiplex PCR; TCRdb's copy has only in-frame clones and lacks some. The repertoire holds around 150,000 clones, with about 75% as singletons. This chain uses TRBV5-6 with TRBJ1-2; a possible D gene is TRBD1 (6 bases). The sample taken for sequencing was PBMCs. This sequence originates from a woman in her thirties or forties in good health and CMV-seronegative. The CDR3 coding sequence is TGTGCCAGCAGCCGCCGATCGAGCCGGGACACCCATAACTATGGCTACACCTTC. Translation gives CASSRRSSRDTHNYGYTF.